This record concerns one T cell receptor (beta chain) sequence. This CDR3 region has 16 residues. Germline V gene lookup returns CDR1 LNHNV and CDR2 YYDKDF (reference sequence). Trimming removed 0 bases at V and 0 bases at J, with 11 bases between. The data were obtained in a study of blood T cell repertoires in COVID-19. The overall study: Some COVID-19 samples were acute and others convalescent; all came from the United States, Italy and Spain. Nucleic acid was either cDNA or gDNA, and it came from T cells, B-cell-depleted T cells, or PBMCs.

Original methodology: The authors estimated nucleated cell counts from reference gene primer amplification. TCRdb's table, derived via immunoSEQ multiplex PCR, lists solely in-frame clones and lacks some. V, J and clone size are those of that table, while D and trimming were read from the DNA. The sample yields more than 70,000 clones, 75% to 85% seen once. This chain connects TRBV15 to TRBJ1-2, with D perhaps matching TRBD1 (5 bases). What was sequenced was peripheral blood. This receptor was identified in a human donor in a cohort sampled during active COVID-19. In nucleotides, the CDR3 is TGTGCCACCAGCAGAGATATTGGGGCAGCTAACTATGGCTACACCTTC. Its protein is CATSRDIGAANYGYTF.